These 21 T cell receptor beta chains originate from one sample sequenced in a study of CD8 T cells in Susac syndrome. After extraction with the RNeasy kit, roughly 0.45 to 1 ug of the RNA was reverse transcribed using random hexamers. TCRdb reanalysed the immunoSEQ multiplex PCR reads using MiXCR and keeps one entry per CDR3 protein. There are roughly 200,000 distinct CDR3 sequences in the sample; approximately 94% occur only once, and roughly 0.11% lies in the top ten. Material for sequencing was CD4+ T cells from PBMCs. These receptor sequences come from a human donor with Susac syndrome.

V and J are TRBV7-9 and TRBJ2-7, with D perhaps TRBD2 (6 bases). The CDR3 length is 15 residues. The ends were cut back, 5 bases at V and 0 bases at J, with 14 bases in the middle. Germline V gene lookup returns CDR1 SEHNR and CDR2 FQNEAQ (reference sequence). The CDR3 DNA reads TGTGCCAGCAGCCCCCTGGGGCGGGGCTCCTACGAGCAGTACTTC. Its protein product is CASSPLGRGSYEQYF.

V and J are TRBV3-1 and TRBJ2-3; D remains unclear. In germline, CDR1 is LGHDT, CDR2 YNNKEL (reference sequence). The CDR3 has 11 residues. V was cut by 4 bases and J by 7 bases, with 6 bases left in between. CDR3 DNA: TGTGCCAGCAGCCTCAAGAATACGCAGTATTTT. It specifies CASSLKNTQYF.

The chain links TRBV12-3 or TRBV12-4 to TRBJ1-2, with 8 bases lining up with TRBD1. Trimming at V came to 3 bases and at J to 8 bases, leaving 5 bases not matched to a gene. The CDR3 is 13 residues long. The chain's CDR3 is CASSLAGGGGYTF. The CDR3 nucleotides are TGTGCCAGCAGTTTGGCAGGGGGCGGGGGCTACACCTTC.

This clonotype occurred once. The V and J genes are TRBV25-1 and TRBJ2-1, with 7 bases fitting TRBD2. The CDR3 has 16 residues. J gave up 2 bases and V 6 bases, and 10 bases lay outside the gene matches. Per germline, CDR1 MGHDK and CDR2 SYGVNS. CDR3 residues: CASSDPRGGAYNEQFF. The CDR3 nucleotides are TGTGCCAGCAGCGACCCCCGCGGGGGTGCCTACAATGAGCAGTTCTTC. Full variable domain (rest looked up from reference TRBV25-1 and TRBJ2-1): EADIYQTPRYLVIGTGKKITLECSQTMGHDKMYWYQQDPGMELHLIHYSYGVNSTEKGDLSSESTVSRIRTEHFPLTLESARPSHTSQYLCASSDPRGGAYNEQFFGPGTRLTVL.

Here the CDR3 reads CSARGSSYYGYTF. The CDR3 coding sequence is TGCAGTGCTAGAGGGTCGTCCTACTATGGCTACACCTTC. The rearrangement uses TRBV20-1 and TRBJ1-2; no clear D gene. Trimming cost V 1 base and J 3 bases, with 9 bases left between them. The CDR3 is made up of 13 amino acids. Germline V gives CDR1 DFQATT, CDR2 SNEGSKA (reference sequence).

This chain links TRBV2 with TRBJ2-2; 9 nucleotides line up with TRBD2. V lost 8 bases, J lost 7 bases, and 5 bases stayed unmatched. Germline lookup yields CDR1 SNHLY and CDR2 FYNNEI. The length of the CDR3 is 13 residues. The CDR3 loop is CASARTSDGELFF. Written as DNA, the CDR3 is TGTGCCAGCGCCCGGACTAGCGACGGGGAGCTGTTTTTT.

The CDR3 protein is CASSPREIRTGGRSNQPQHF. The DNA for the CDR3 is TGTGCCAGCAGCCCGAGAGAAATAAGGACAGGGGGCCGTAGCAATCAGCCCCAGCATTTT. The chain has TRBV7-8 and TRBJ1-5, with 11 nucleotides matching TRBD1. Germline V gene sequence: CDR1 SGHVS, CDR2 FQNEAQ. V lost 5 bases, J lost 0 bases, and 15 bases stayed unmatched. The CDR3 spans 20 residues.

Only one count was recorded for this clonotype. The V and J genes are TRBV3-1 and TRBJ2-5, with D uncertain. CDR1 and CDR2 (germline): LGHDT, YNNKEL (reference sequence). The CDR3 sequence is 14 residues long. Between the trimmed V and J ends, which lost 0 bases and 1 base, there was a span of 6 bases. CDR3 loop: CASSQDTSQETQYF. CDR3 coding DNA: TGTGCCAGCAGCCAAGATACGTCCCAAGAGACCCAGTACTTC.

The J gene is TRBJ2-5, the V gene TRBV29-1, with TRBD1 identical over 7 bases. J lost 5 bases, V lost 5 bases, and 5 bases had no gene match. Germline V gives CDR1 SQVTM, CDR2 ANQGSEA. CDR3 length: 12 amino acids. Written as DNA, the CDR3 is TGCAGCGTTTTCCGGGACAGTGAGACCCAGTACTTC. Protein: CSVFRDSETQYF.

The V and J genes are TRBV7-9 and TRBJ2-5; perhaps TRBD2 as D (6 bases). The ends were cut back, 7 bases at V and 5 bases at J, with 20 bases in the middle. This CDR3 contains 15 residues. The germline CDR1 and CDR2 sequences are SEHNR and FQNEAQ (reference sequence). CDR3 in amino acids: CASNTPGVARETQYF. Here the CDR3 DNA reads TGTGCCAGCAACACCCCGGGGGTTGCTCGGGAGACCCAGTACTTC.

This clonotype appeared once. The rearrangement joins TRBV2 to TRBJ1-4; D is perhaps TRBD1 (5 bases). The length of the CDR3 is 15 residues. V lost 3 bases and J lost 5, with 13 bases in between. CDR1 and CDR2 (germline): SNHLY, FYNNEI. CDR3 coding DNA: TGTGCCAGCAGTGACTGGGGGTTGGCAAATGAAAAACTGTTTTTT. It encodes CASSDWGLANEKLFF.

The genes are TRBV29-1 and TRBJ2-5; perhaps TRBD1 as D (5 bases). Germline CDR1 and CDR2: SQVTM and ANQGSEA. The CDR3 has 12 amino acids. Trimming took 7 bases from V and 4 from J, leaving 13 bases between them. The CDR3 DNA is TGCAGCGCAAAAGCAGGGCCAGAGACCCAGTACTTC. Amino acids: CSAKAGPETQYF.

The chain is built from TRBV2 and TRBJ2-3; a weak D match, TRBD1 (5 bases). CDR3 length: 14 residues. V lost 6 bases and J lost 3, with 13 bases in between. Germline loops: CDR1 SNHLY, CDR2 FYNNEI. For the CDR3, the DNA is TGTGCCAGCAGACAGGAAGACAAGACAGATACGCAGTATTTT. Residues: CASRQEDKTDTQYF.

CDR3 coding DNA: TGCAGTGCCCAAGGGGCGGGGTCGGTTGGAGATACGCAGTATTTT. Translated: CSAQGAGSVGDTQYF. This rearrangement joins TRBV20-1 to TRBJ2-3, with D perhaps TRBD2 (6 bases). The CDR3 is 15 residues long. Germline CDR1 DFQATT, CDR2 SNEGSKA (reference sequence). V was shortened by 6 bases and J by 5 bases, with 21 bases between the two germline ends.

The J gene is TRBJ2-5, the V gene TRBV29-1; D is possibly TRBD1 (5 bases). V was shortened by 4 bases and J by 5 bases, with 14 bases between the two germline ends. Germline V gene sequence: CDR1 SQVTM, CDR2 ANQGSEA. The CDR3 covers 13 residues. DNA of the CDR3: TGCAGCGTTGTGGTGGGGCGCGTCGAGACCCAGTACTTC. Translating gives CSVVVGRVETQYF.

The chain has TRBV10-3 and TRBJ1-1; weak D call: TRBD1 (6 bases). The length of the CDR3 is 15 residues. V lost 8 bases, J lost 4 bases, and 20 bases lay in between. From germline, CDR1 is ENHRY and CDR2 SYGVKD. The CDR3 DNA follows: TGTGCCATCGGGAAGGGGACACTTGTGGGCACTGAAGCTTTCTTT. Translating it yields CAIGKGTLVGTEAFF.

The rearrangement joins TRBV9 to TRBJ2-7; TRBD2 is a possible D gene (7 bases). V was shortened by 0 bases and J by 4 bases, with 17 bases between the two germline ends. CDR1 and CDR2 (germline): SGDLS, YYNGEE. The CDR3 consists of 16 residues. CDR3 residues: CASSVGGGGRNYEQYF. The CDR3 DNA sequence: TGTGCCAGCAGCGTAGGAGGGGGGGGCCGAAATTACGAGCAGTACTTC. Full variable domain (rest looked up from reference TRBV9 and TRBJ2-7): DSGVTQTPKHLITATGQRVTLRCSPRSGDLSVYWYQQSLDQGLQFLIQYYNGEERAKGNILERFSAQQFPDLHSELNLSSLELGDSALYFCASSVGGGGRNYEQYFGPGTRLTVT.

The V call is TRBV27, the J call TRBJ2-4; 7 positions match TRBD2. In germline, CDR1 is MNHEY, CDR2 SMNVEV (reference sequence). The CDR3 contains 15 residues. V dropped 10 bases and J dropped 3; count of bases not matched to a gene: 12. CDR3 in amino acids: CATLGWGEGKNIQYF. CDR3 DNA sequence: TGTGCCACCCTTGGCTGGGGGGAGGGCAAAAACATTCAGTACTTC.

The chain employs TRBV4-3 and TRBJ2-5, with 9 bases lining up with TRBD2. V lost 5 bases and J lost 5; bases outside the gene matches: 6. Germline V gene lookup returns CDR1 LGHNA and CDR2 YSLEER. The CDR3 sequence is 14 residues long. Written as DNA, the CDR3 is TGCGCCAGCAGCGGGACTAGCTCTTACGAGACCCAGTACTTC. Its translation: CASSGTSSYETQYF.

V is TRBV11-2 and J is TRBJ2-7; a possible D gene is TRBD1 (6 bases). From germline, CDR1 is SGHAT and CDR2 FQNNGV. The CDR3 loop spans 15 amino acids. The V gene lost 1 base and the J gene lost 2 bases, with 12 bases spanning the gap. The CDR3 protein is CASSLAGDRTYEQYF. In DNA, the CDR3 is TGTGCCAGCAGCTTAGCGGGCGACAGGACCTACGAGCAGTACTTC. The entire variable domain, with the rest obtained from reference TRBV11-2 and TRBJ2-7, is as follows: EAGVAQSPRYKIIEKRQSVAFWCNPISGHATLYWYQQILGQGPKLLIQFQNNGVVDDSQLPKDRFSAERLKGVDSTLKIQPAKLEDSAVYLCASSLAGDRTYEQYFGPGTRLTVT.

This clonotype was observed once. V and J are TRBV7-9 and TRBJ2-7; D is ambiguous. The CDR3 length is 14 residues. The germline V gene has CDR1 SEHNR and CDR2 FQNEAQ (reference sequence). Trimming pared 3 bases from V and 5 bases from J, leaving 14 bases between. CDR3 region: CASSLDGPPNEQYF. CDR3 DNA: TGTGCCAGCAGCTTGGACGGGCCGCCCAACGAGCAGTACTTC.